The T cell receptor beta chain under discussion was sequenced for a study of regulatory T cells in long-lasting Graves disease. V lost 5 bases, J lost 1 base, and 12 bases lay in between. The CDR3 loop spans 15 amino acids. Per germline, CDR1 LNHDA and CDR2 SQIVND (reference sequence). Relying on iRepertoire HTBI primers and Arm-PCR of CDR3 regions, the team built TCR beta libraries. TCRdb re-derived calls from the multiplex PCR reads in MiXCR, one entry per CDR3 protein. The table has some 500,000 distinct CDR3 sequences, approximately 16% seen once. On this clonotype: Its antigen is as yet unknown.

Points from the study as a whole: Compared with new cases, persistent Graves' patients showed reduced TCR diversity.

The time point: newly diagnosed GD, antithyroid drugs for less than 3 months. PBMC-derived RNA was used for the TCR library. These records were also assigned to another study, of T cells in Graves' hyperthyroidism and ophthalmopathy. That report notes: Researchers found most expanded thyroid clonotypes above 0.001 in blood as well.

Sequenced material: peripheral blood mononuclear cells (PBMCs), taken at new diagnosis, from a patient treated with antithyroid drugs. This TCR came from a woman aged 40-60 years with Graves disease. The chain couples TRBV19 to TRBJ1-5, with D unresolved. In DNA, the CDR3 is TGTGCCAGTAGTCACCTGGGGAAGAGCAATCAGCCCCAGCATTTT. It specifies CASSHLGKSNQPQHF.